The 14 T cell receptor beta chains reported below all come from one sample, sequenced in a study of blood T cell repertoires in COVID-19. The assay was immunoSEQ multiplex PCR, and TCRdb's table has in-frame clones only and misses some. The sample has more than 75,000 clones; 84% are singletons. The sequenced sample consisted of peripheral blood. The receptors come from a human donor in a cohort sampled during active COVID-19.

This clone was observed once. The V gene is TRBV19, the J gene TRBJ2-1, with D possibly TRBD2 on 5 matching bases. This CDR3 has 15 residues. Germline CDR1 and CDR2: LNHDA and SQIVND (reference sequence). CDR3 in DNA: TGTGTTAGAGGGAAGGGTCGAAGATCCCGGGATGAGCAGTTCTTC. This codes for CVRGKGRRSRDEQFF.

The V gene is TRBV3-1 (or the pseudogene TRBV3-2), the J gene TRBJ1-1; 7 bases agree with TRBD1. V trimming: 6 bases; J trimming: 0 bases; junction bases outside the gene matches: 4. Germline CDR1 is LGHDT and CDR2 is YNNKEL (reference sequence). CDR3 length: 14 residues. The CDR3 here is CASSNRGLNTEAFF. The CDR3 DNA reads TGTGCCAGCAGTAACAGGGGTTTGAACACTGAAGCTTTCTTT.

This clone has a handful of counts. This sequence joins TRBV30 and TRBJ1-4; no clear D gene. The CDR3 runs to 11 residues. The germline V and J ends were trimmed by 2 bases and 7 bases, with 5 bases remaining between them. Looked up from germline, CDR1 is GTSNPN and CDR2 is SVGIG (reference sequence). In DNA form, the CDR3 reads TGTGCCTGGAGTCTAAGTGAAAAACTGTTTTTT. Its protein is CAWSLSEKLFF.

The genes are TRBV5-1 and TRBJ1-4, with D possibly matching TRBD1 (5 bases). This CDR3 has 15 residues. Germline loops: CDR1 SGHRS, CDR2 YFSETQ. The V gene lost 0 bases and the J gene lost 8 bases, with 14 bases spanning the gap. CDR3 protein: CASSLALAGQEKLFF. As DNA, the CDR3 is TGCGCCAGCAGCTTGGCGTTGGCAGGGCAGGAAAAACTGTTTTTT.

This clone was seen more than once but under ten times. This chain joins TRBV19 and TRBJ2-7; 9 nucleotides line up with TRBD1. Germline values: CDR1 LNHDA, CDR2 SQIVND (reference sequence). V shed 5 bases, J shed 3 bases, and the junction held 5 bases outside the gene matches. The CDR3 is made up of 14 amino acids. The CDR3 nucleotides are TGTGCCAGTAGTGGTAGGACAGGGGACTACGAGCAGTACTTC. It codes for CASSGRTGDYEQYF.

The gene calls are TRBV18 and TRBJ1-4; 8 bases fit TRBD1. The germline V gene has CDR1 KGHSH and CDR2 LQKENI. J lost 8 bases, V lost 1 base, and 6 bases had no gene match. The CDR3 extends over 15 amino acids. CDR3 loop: CASSPLGQGAEKLFF. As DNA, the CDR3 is TGTGCCAGCTCACCACTCGGACAGGGTGCCGAAAAACTGTTTTTT.

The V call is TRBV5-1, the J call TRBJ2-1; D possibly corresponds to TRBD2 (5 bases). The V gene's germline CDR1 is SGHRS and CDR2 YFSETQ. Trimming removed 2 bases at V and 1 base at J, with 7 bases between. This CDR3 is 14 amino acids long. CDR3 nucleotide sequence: TGCGCCAGCAGCTTCGGGGAATCCTACAATGAGCAGTTCTTC. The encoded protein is CASSFGESYNEQFF.

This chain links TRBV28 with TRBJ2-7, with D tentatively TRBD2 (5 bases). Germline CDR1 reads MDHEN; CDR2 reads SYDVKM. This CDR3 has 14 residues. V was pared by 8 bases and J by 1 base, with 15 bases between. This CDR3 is CASGPGSASYEQYF. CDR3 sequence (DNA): TGTGCCAGCGGACCGGGAAGCGCGTCCTACGAGCAGTACTTC. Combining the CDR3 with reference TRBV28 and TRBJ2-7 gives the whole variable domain DVKVTQSSRYLVKRTGEKVFLECVQDMDHENMFWYRQDPGLGLRLIYFSYDVKMKEKGDIPEGYSVSREKKERFSLILESASTNQTSMYLCASGPGSASYEQYFGPGTRLTVT.

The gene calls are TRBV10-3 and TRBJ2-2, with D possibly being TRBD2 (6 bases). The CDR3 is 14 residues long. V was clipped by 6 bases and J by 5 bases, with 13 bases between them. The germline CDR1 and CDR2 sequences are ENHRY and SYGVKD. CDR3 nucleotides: TGTGCCATCAGCCTCTCTAGCGTTACCGGGGAGCTGTTTTTT. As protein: CAISLSSVTGELFF.

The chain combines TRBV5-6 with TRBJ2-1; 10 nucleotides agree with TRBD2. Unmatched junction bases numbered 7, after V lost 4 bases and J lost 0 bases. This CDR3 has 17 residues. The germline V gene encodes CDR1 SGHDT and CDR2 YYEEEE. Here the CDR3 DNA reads TGTGCCAGCAGCCGAAGGACTAGCGGCAGCTCCTACAATGAGCAGTTCTTC. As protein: CASSRRTSGSSYNEQFF.

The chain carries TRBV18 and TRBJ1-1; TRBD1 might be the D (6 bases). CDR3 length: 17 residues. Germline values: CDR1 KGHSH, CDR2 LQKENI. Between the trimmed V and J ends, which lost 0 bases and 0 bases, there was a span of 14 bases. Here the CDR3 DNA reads TGTGCCAGCTCACCACCGGACGGGACACAAATGAACACTGAAGCTTTCTTT. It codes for CASSPPDGTQMNTEAFF.

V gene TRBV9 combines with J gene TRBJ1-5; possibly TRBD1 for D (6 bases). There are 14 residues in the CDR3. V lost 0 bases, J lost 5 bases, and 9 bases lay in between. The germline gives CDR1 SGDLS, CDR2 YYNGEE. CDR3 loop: CASSVEGGDQPQHF. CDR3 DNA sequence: TGTGCCAGCAGCGTAGAGGGGGGGGATCAGCCCCAGCATTTT.

The CDR3 DNA is TGTGCCAGCAGCCCGTGGGCTAGCGGGGGCTACGAGCAGTACTTC. Translation: CASSPWASGGYEQYF. This chain links TRBV7-3 with TRBJ2-7; 10 nucleotides line up with TRBD2. J lost 3 bases, V lost 5 bases, and 7 bases had no gene match. CDR1 is SGHTA, CDR2 FQGTGA, per germline. The CDR3 covers 15 residues.

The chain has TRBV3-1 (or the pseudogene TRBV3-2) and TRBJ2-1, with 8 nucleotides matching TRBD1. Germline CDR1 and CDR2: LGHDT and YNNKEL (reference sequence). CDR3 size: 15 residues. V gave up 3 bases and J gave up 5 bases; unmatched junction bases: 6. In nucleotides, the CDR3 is TGTGCCAGCAGCCAGTACACGACAGGGGACAATGAGCAGTTCTTC. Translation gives CASSQYTTGDNEQFF.